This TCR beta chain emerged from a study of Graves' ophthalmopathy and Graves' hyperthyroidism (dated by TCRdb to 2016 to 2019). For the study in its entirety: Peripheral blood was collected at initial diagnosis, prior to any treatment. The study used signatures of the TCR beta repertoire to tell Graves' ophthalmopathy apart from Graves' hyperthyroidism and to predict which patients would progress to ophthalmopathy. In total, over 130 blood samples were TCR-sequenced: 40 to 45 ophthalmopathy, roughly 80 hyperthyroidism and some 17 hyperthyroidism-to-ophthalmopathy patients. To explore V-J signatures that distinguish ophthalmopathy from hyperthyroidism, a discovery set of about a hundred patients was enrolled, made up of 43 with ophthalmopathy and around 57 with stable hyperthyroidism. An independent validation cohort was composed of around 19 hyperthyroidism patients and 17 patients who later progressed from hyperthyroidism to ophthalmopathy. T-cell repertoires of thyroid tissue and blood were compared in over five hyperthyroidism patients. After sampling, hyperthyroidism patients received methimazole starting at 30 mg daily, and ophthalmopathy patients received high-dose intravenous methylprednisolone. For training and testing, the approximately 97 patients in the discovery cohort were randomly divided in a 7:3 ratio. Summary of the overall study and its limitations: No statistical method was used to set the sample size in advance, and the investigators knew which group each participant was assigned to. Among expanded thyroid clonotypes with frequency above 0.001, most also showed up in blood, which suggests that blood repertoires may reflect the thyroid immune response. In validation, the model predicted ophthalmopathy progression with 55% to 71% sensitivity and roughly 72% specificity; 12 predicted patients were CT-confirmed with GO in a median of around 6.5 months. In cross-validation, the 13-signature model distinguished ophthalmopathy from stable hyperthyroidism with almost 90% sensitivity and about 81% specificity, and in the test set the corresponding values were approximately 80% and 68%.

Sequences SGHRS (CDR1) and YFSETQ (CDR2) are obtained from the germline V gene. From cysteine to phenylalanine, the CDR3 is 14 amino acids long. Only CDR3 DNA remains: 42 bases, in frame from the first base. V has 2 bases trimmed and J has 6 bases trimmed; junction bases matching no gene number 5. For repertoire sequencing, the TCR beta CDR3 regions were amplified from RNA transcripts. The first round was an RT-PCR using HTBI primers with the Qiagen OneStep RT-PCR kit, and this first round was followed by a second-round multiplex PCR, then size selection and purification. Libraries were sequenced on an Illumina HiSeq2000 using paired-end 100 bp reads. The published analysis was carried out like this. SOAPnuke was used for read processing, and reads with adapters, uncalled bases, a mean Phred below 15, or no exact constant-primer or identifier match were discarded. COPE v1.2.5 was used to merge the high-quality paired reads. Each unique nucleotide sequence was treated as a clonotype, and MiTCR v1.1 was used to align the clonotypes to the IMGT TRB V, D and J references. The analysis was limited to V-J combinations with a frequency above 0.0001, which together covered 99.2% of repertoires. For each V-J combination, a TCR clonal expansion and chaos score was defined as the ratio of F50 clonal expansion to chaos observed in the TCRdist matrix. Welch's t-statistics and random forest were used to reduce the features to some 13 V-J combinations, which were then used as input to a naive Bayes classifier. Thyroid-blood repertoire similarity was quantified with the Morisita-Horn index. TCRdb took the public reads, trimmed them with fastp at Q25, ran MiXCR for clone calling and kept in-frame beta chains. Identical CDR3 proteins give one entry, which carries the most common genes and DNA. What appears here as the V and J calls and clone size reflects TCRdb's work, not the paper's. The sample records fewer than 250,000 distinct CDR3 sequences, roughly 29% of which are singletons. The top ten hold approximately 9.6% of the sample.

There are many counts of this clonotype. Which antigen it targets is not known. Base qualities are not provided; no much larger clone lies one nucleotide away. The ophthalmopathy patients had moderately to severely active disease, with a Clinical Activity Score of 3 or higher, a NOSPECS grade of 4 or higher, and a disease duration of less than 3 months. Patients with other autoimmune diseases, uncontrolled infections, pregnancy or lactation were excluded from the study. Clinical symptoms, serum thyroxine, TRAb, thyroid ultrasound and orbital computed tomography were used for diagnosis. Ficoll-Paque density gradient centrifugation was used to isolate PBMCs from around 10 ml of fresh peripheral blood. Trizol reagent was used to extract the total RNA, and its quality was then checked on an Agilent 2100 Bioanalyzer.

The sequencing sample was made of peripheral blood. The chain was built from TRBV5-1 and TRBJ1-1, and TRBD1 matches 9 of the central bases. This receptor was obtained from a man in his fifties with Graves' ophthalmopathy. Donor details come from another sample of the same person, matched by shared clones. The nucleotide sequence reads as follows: TGCGCCAGCAGCTTAACGGGACAGGGCGCTGAAGCTTTCTTT. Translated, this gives CASSLTGQGAEAFF.